These T cell receptor beta chains were read from a single sample in a study of blood T cell repertoires in COVID-19. Using immunoSEQ multiplex PCR, the repertoire was profiled, and TCRdb retains in-frame clones only, with some absent. The sample comprises roughly 150,000 clones, about 86% of which are singletons, and about 7.3% rests with the top ten. The specimen sequenced was PBMCs or T cells enriched from blood (not recorded which). These receptors were obtained from a man aged 45-60 years who had recovered from COVID-19. Each CDR3 is given with its conserved first and last residue. The D gene is left open where the match is weak.

TRBJ1-6	TRBD1	14	TRBV6-5	CASSRTGINSPLHF	TGTGCCAGCAGTCGGACAGGAATTAATTCACCCCTCCACTTT
TRBJ2-3	TRBD1	18	TRBV9	CASSVGPEGAWVVDTQYF	TGTGCCAGCAGCGTAGGTCCAGAGGGGGCTTGGGTCGTAGATACGCAGTATTTT
TRBJ1-4	NA	18	TRBV19	CASSIARQGLTTNEKLFF	TGTGCCAGTAGTATCGCCCGACAAGGCTTAACAACTAATGAAAAACTGTTTTTT
TRBJ2-7	NA	17	TRBV4-2	CASSKQSGTYVSYEQYF	TGTGCCAGCAGCAAACAATCCGGGACTTACGTCTCCTACGAGCAGTACTTC
TRBJ1-6	TRBD1	16	TRBV6-5	CASSYRDSSYNSPLHF	TGTGCCAGCAGTTACCGGGACAGCTCCTATAATTCACCCCTCCACTTT
TRBJ1-3	NA	13	TRBV30	CAWKAGGGNTIYF	TGTGCCTGGAAGGCAGGAGGTGGAAACACCATATATTTT
TRBJ1-5	NA	13	TRBV7-9	CASSFGSVQPQHF	TGTGCCAGCAGCTTCGGTTCTGTGCAGCCCCAGCATTTT
TRBJ2-1	NA	15	TRBV10-3	CAIRNTDFSYNEQFF	TGTGCCATCAGAAACACGGACTTCTCCTACAATGAGCAGTTCTTC
TRBJ1-4	TRBD1	13	TRBV2	CASMRDRAEKLFF	TGTGCCAGCATGAGGGACAGGGCTGAAAAACTGTTTTTT
TRBJ2-2	TRBD2	15	TRBV7-3	CASSQSGENTGELFF	TGTGCCAGCAGCCAGAGCGGGGAGAACACCGGGGAGCTGTTTTTT
TRBJ2-2	TRBD1	16	TRBV5-1	CASSPGQGLNTGELFF	TGCGCCAGCAGCCCCGGACAGGGGCTGAACACCGGGGAGCTGTTTTTT